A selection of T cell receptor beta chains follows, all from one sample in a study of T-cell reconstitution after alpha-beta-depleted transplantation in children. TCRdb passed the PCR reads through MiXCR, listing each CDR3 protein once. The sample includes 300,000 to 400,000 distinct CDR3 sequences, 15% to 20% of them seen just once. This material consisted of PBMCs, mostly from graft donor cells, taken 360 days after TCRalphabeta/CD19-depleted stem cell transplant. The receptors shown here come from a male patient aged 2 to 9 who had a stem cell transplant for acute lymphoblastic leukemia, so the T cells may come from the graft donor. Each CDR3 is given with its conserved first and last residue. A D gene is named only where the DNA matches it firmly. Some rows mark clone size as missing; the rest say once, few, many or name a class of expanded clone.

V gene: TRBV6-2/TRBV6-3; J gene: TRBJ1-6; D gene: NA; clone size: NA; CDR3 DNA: TGTGCCAGCAGTCGCCCGGCATCGCGGATATTGGGCTCACCCCTCCACTTT; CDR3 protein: CASSRPASRILGSPLHF
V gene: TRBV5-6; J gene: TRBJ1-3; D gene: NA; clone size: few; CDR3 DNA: TGTGCCAGCAGCCTGGGAGGAACCATATATTTT; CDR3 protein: CASSLGGTIYF
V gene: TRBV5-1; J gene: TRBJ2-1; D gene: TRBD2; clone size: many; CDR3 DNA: TGCGCCAGCAGCGTTCTAGCGGGATCTTACAATGAGCAGTTCTTC; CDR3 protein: CASSVLAGSYNEQFF
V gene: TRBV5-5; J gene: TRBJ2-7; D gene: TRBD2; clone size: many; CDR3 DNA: TGTGCCAGCAGCTGGATAGCGGGAGGTCACGAGCAGTACTTC; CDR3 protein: CASSWIAGGHEQYF
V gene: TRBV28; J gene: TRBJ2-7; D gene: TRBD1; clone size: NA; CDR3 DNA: TGTGCCAGCAGTTTGGGTCCCGGGACAGGGCCTTACGAGCAGTACTTC; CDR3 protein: CASSLGPGTGPYEQYF
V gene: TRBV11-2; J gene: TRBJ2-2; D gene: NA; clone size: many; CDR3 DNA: TGTGCCAGCAGCTTACGGCGGAACACCGGGGAGCTGTTTTTT; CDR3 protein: CASSLRRNTGELFF
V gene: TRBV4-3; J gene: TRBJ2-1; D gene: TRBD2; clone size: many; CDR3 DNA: TGCGCCAGCAGCCGCACCGGGACTAGCGGGACCAATGAGCAGTTCTTC; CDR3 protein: CASSRTGTSGTNEQFF
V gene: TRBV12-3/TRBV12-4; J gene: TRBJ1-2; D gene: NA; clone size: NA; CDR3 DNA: TGTGCCAGCACCTCCGACAGGAGGAAGGATGGCTACACCTTC; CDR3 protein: CASTSDRRKDGYTF
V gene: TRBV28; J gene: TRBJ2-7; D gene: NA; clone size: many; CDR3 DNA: TGTGCCAGCAGTCCCTCGGGCATATCCTACGAGCAGTACTTC; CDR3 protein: CASSPSGISYEQYF
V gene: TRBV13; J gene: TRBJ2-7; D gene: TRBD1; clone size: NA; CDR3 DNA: TGTGCCAGCAGCTTAAGACAGGGCTTCCCCTACGAGCAGTACTTC; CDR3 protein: CASSLRQGFPYEQYF
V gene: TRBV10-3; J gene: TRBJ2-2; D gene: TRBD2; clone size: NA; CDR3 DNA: TGTGCCATCAGTGAGCCTAGCGGGAGATCGAACACCGGGGAGCTGTTTTTT; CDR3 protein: CAISEPSGRSNTGELFF
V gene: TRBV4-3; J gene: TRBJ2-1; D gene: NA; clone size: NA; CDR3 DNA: TGCGCCAGCAGCCAAGATCCCCGGGTGCATGAGCAGTTCTTC; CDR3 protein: CASSQDPRVHEQFF
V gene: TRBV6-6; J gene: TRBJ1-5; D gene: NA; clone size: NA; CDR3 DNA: TGTGCCAGCAGTTCCCTCGGCCCCCAGCCCCAGCATTTT; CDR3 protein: CASSSLGPQPQHF
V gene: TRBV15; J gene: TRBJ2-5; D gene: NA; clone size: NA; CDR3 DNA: TGTACCACCAGCTTAAGACGGAGGGGACCCGAAGAGACCCAGTACTTC; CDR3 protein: CTTSLRRRGPEETQYF
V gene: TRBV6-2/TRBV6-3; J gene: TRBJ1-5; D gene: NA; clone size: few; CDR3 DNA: TGTGCCAGCAGTTACCCGGCCGGAACTAGCAATCAGCCCCAGCATTTT; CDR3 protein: CASSYPAGTSNQPQHF